A selection of T cell receptor beta chains follows, all from one sample in a study of PD-L1 blockade in urothelial cancer. Only in-frame clones appear in the TCRdb table, and some are missing; sequencing was by immunoSEQ multiplex PCR. The repertoire has 20,000 to 25,000 clones, roughly 89% of them found once; the top ten carry 11%. Specimen: PBMCs, collected around atezolizumab (anti-PD-L1) treatment. These receptors came from an older woman with urothelial cancer. The CDR3 runs from the conserved cysteine through the conserved F or W. Each record gives: clone size, J gene, V gene, CDR3 length, D gene, CDR3 protein, CDR3 DNA. A D gene is named only where the DNA matches it firmly. Not every row has a clone size; where given, it reads once, few, many or a size class.

. | TRBJ2-1 | TRBV9 | 15 | . | CASSSEGVYYNEQFF | TGTGCCAGCAGCTCCGAGGGGGTGTACTACAATGAGCAGTTCTTC
. | TRBJ1-4 | TRBV4-3 | 16 | . | CASSQVGRGTNEKLFF | TGCGCCAGCAGCCAAGTAGGCAGGGGAACTAATGAAAAACTGTTTTTT
. | TRBJ1-2 | TRBV25-1 | 14 | . | CASSERGGVGGYTF | TGTGCCAGCAGTGAAAGAGGGGGTGTCGGTGGCTACACCTTC
. | TRBJ2-2 | TRBV5-4 | 14 | . | CASSLTGNTGELFF | TGTGCCAGCAGCTTGACAGGGAACACCGGGGAGCTGTTTTTT
. | TRBJ2-1 | TRBV7-2 | 15 | TRBD2 | CASSWQRGGLDEQFF | TGTGCCAGCTCCTGGCAGCGGGGGGGCCTCGATGAGCAGTTCTTC
. | TRBJ2-1 | TRBV5-4 | 12 | TRBD1 | CASSPTGNEQFF | TGTGCCAGCAGCCCGACAGGGAATGAGCAGTTCTTC
. | TRBJ2-3 | TRBV18 | 16 | . | CASSHISGAGTDTQYF | TGTGCCAGCTCACATATTAGCGGAGCCGGCACAGATACGCAGTATTTT
once | TRBJ1-2 | TRBV11-2 | 14 | . | CASSPPTGRYGYTF | TGTGCCAGCAGCCCCCCGACAGGACGTTATGGCTACACCTTC
. | TRBJ1-4 | TRBV5-1 | 15 | . | CASSLQGQTNEKLFF | TGCGCCAGCAGCTTGCAGGGACAAACTAATGAAAAACTGTTTTTT
few | TRBJ1-4 | TRBV7-8 | 17 | . | CASSLVRGLAADEKLFF | TGTGCCAGCAGCTTAGTCAGGGGCCTAGCTGCGGATGAAAAACTGTTTTTT
. | TRBJ1-2 | TRBV6-5 | 15 | . | CASSYGRTPYYGYTF | TGTGCCAGCAGTTACGGCAGGACACCTTACTATGGCTACACCTTC
. | TRBJ1-3 | TRBV28 | 15 | TRBD1 | CASSLDRGSGNTIYF | TGTGCCAGCAGTTTGGACAGGGGCTCTGGAAACACCATATATTTT
few | TRBJ2-1 | TRBV9 | 18 | TRBD2 | CASSVMTSGSGGYNEQFF | TGTGCCAGCAGCGTAATGACTAGCGGGAGCGGAGGCTACAATGAGCAGTTCTTC
. | TRBJ2-1 | TRBV7-3 | 13 | TRBD2 | CASSLSAGGEQFF | TGTGCCAGCAGCTTATCGGCGGGAGGGGAGCAGTTCTTC
. | TRBJ2-5 | TRBV19 | 14 | . | CASSKTEARETQYF | TGTGCCAGTAGTAAGACAGAGGCTCGGGAGACCCAGTACTTC
. | TRBJ2-7 | TRBV5-1 | 15 | TRBD2 | CASSLRASGIYEQYF | TGCGCCAGCAGCTTGAGGGCTAGCGGGATCTACGAGCAGTACTTC
. | TRBJ1-5 | TRBV19 | 16 | . | CASSIEGLRGNQPQHF | TGTGCCAGTAGTATAGAAGGACTGCGGGGCAATCAGCCCCAGCATTTT
. | TRBJ2-2 | TRBV7-2 | 14 | . | CASRNDRNTGELFF | TGTGCCAGCAGGAACGACAGGAACACCGGGGAGCTGTTTTTT
. | TRBJ2-7 | TRBV28 | 15 | TRBD2 | CASSSMGEGSYEQYF | TGTGCCAGCAGTAGTATGGGGGAGGGAAGCTACGAGCAGTACTTC
. | TRBJ1-1 | TRBV19 | 13 | . | CASSIQLNTEAFF | TGTGCCAGTAGTATACAGTTGAACACTGAAGCTTTCTTT
. | TRBJ2-3 | TRBV19 | 14 | . | CASTSGTGEDTQYF | TGTGCCAGTACCTCAGGGACGGGGGAAGATACGCAGTATTTT
. | TRBJ2-7 | TRBV11-1 | 12 | . | CASSRGIYEQYF | TGTGCCAGCAGCCGGGGGATCTACGAGCAGTACTTC
. | TRBJ2-5 | TRBV19 | 17 | TRBD2 | CASSIASTSGSPETQYF | TGTGCCAGTAGTATAGCCTCGACTAGCGGGAGTCCAGAGACCCAGTACTTC
. | TRBJ2-7 | TRBV29-1 | 13 | TRBD1 | CSVLTGGTGEQYF | TGCAGCGTCCTGACAGGGGGTACTGGCGAGCAGTACTTC